The 30 T cell receptor beta chains given below trace back to one sample, sequenced in a study of T cell repertoires in cytomegalovirus infection. Each CDR3 protein gets one entry after TCRdb re-called the reads with MiXCR. The sample contains some 170,000 distinct CDR3 sequences, about 18% of which appear only once. Sequencing used CD8+ T cells from PBMCs. These receptors originate from a human donor in good health (CMV status not recorded). Some clones in this sample may be carry-over from other donors' samples.

The V gene is TRBV5-1, the J gene TRBJ1-4, with D possibly being TRBD1 (6 bases). Germline V gene lookup returns CDR1 SGHRS and CDR2 YFSETQ. This CDR3 spans 12 amino acids. Trimming shortened V by 4 bases and J by 8 bases, and 9 bases separated the two germline ends. The DNA for the CDR3 is TGCGCCAGCAGCGACACAGGGGAAAAACTGTTTTTT. Encoded protein: CASSDTGEKLFF.

DNA for the CDR3: TGTGCCAGCAGTGAATTCCCCTCGCCAGGGGGCTGGAACACTGAAGCTTTCTTT. It encodes CASSEFPSPGGWNTEAFF. The chain joins TRBV25-1 to TRBJ1-1, with 8 positions matching TRBD1. From germline, CDR1 is MGHDK and CDR2 SYGVNS. The CDR3 covers 18 residues. The junction had 11 bases not matched to a gene; V was cut back by 1 base and J by 1 base. The full variable domain, completed using reference TRBV25-1 and TRBJ1-1, is EADIYQTPRYLVIGTGKKITLECSQTMGHDKMYWYQQDPGMELHLIHYSYGVNSTEKGDLSSESTVSRIRTEHFPLTLESARPSHTSQYLCASSEFPSPGGWNTEAFFGQGTRLTVV.

The table lists this clonotype with a few counts. The V and J genes are TRBV20-1 and TRBJ1-4, with D uncertain. This CDR3 contains 14 residues. Germline loops: CDR1 DFQATT, CDR2 SNEGSKA (reference sequence). V dropped 0 bases and J dropped 10 bases, with 15 bases sitting between them. The CDR3 DNA reads TGCAGTGCTAGAGATTGGTCCCAGAGCAGAAAACTGTTTTTT. Encoded protein: CSARDWSQSRKLFF.

The chain has TRBV6-2 or TRBV6-3 and TRBJ2-7; 12 bases agree with TRBD1. Germline V gene lookup returns CDR1 MNHEY and CDR2 SVGEGT. J was trimmed by 4 bases and V by 0 bases; bases with no gene match: 4. This CDR3 has 16 amino acids. The CDR3 sequence is CASSYSRDRGQYEQYF. CDR3 sequence (DNA): TGTGCCAGCAGTTACTCTCGGGACAGGGGGCAATACGAGCAGTACTTC.

The CDR3 DNA is TGTGCCAGCAGCTTCCCCCGCGGGGATGGAAACACCATATATTTT. Translating it yields CASSFPRGDGNTIYF. J is TRBJ1-3 and V is TRBV7-9; D gene unclear. With 3 bases removed from V and 3 bases from J, the gap between germline ends came to 12 bases. The CDR3 contains 15 residues. CDR1 SEHNR and CDR2 FQNEAQ come from the germline V gene (reference sequence).

This clonotype has a handful of counts. V and J are TRBV10-3 and TRBJ2-1; the D gene is possibly TRBD1 (6 bases). The CDR3 contains 15 residues. Per the germline V gene, CDR1 is ENHRY and CDR2 is SYGVKD. V was clipped by 5 bases and J by 7 bases, with 18 bases between them. The CDR3, as DNA: TGTGCCATCAGTCCTACAGGGAGTAGAGAAAATGAGCAGTTCTTC. This encodes CAISPTGSRENEQFF.

This clonotype was recorded at least ten times. This chain joins TRBV7-2 and TRBJ2-7; 7 bases match TRBD2. The CDR3 loop spans 14 amino acids. J gave up 3 bases and V 5 bases, and 7 bases lay outside the gene matches. CDR1 SGHTA and CDR2 FQGNSA come from the germline V gene. In nucleotides, the CDR3 is TGTGCCAGCAGCAAAAGCGGGGTCCGCTACGAGCAGTACTTC. Translating it yields CASSKSGVRYEQYF.

This clonotype appeared a few times. The chain links TRBV10-3 to TRBJ2-5; TRBD2 aligns across 7 bases. J gave up 5 bases and V 9 bases, and 9 bases lay outside the gene matches. This CDR3 has 13 residues. Germline-derived CDR1 and CDR2 are ENHRY and SYGVKD. As DNA, the CDR3 is TGTGCCATGAATGGGGGGGATGCGGAGACCCAGTACTTC. Encoded protein: CAMNGGDAETQYF.

The CDR3, as DNA: TGTGCCAGCAGCCAAGAACGGGGGAGCTACGAGCAGTACTTC. This codes for CASSQERGSYEQYF. This chain connects TRBV4-2 to TRBJ2-7; D may be TRBD2 (6 bases). Deletions cut 0 bases from V and 3 bases from J, with 9 bases between. CDR1 and CDR2 from the germline V gene are LGHNA and YNFKEQ. CDR3 length equals 14 residues.

This clonotype was counted between two and nine times. The genes are TRBV4-2 and TRBJ2-2, with 7 bases identical to TRBD1. The CDR3 totals 20 residues. The germline V gene has CDR1 LGHNA and CDR2 YNFKEQ. V lost 0 bases, J lost 2 bases, and 15 bases stayed unmatched. CDR3 nucleotide sequence: TGTGCCAGCAGCCAAGAGGGGATCGGTAGGGGGCTTATTAACACCGGGGAGCTGTTTTTT. Its translation is CASSQEGIGRGLINTGELFF.

This clonotype was seen a few times. The chain links TRBV28 to TRBJ2-5; D is perhaps TRBD1 (6 bases). In germline, CDR1 is MDHEN, CDR2 SYDVKM. The germline V and J ends were trimmed by 1 base and 1 base, with 10 bases remaining between them. CDR3 length: 15 residues. CDR3: CASSLSRDIQETQYF. CDR3 nucleotide sequence: TGTGCCAGCAGTTTATCCCGGGACATCCAAGAGACCCAGTACTTC.

The rearrangement uses TRBV7-2 and TRBJ1-5, with 11 bases identical to TRBD1. The germline gives CDR1 SGHTA, CDR2 FQGNSA. The CDR3 is 17 amino acids. Trimming took 7 bases from V and 5 from J; bases not matched to a gene: 13. CDR3 region: CASTVNPRDRGYQPQHF. As DNA, the CDR3 is TGTGCCAGCACCGTTAACCCCCGGGACAGGGGGTATCAGCCCCAGCATTTT.

This clonotype came up a few times. The chain is built from TRBV7-6 and TRBJ1-6; 8 nucleotides match TRBD1. This CDR3 has 15 residues. CDR1 and CDR2 (germline): SGHVS, FNYEAQ. The J segment lost 9 bases and the V segment lost 4 bases, leaving 8 bases of the junction unmatched. CDR3: CASSSEAGGLSPLHF. The CDR3 DNA is TGTGCCAGCAGCTCGGAGGCAGGGGGCCTTTCACCCCTCCACTTT.

The chain carries TRBV9 and TRBJ1-6; D ambiguous. V was cut by 0 bases and J by 7 bases, with 5 bases left in between. The length of the CDR3 is 13 residues. Germline CDR1 reads SGDLS; CDR2 reads YYNGEE. The CDR3 nucleotides read TGTGCCAGCAGCGTAGAAGGGAATTCACCCCTCCACTTT. It encodes CASSVEGNSPLHF.

The V call is TRBV6-8, the J call TRBJ2-1, with unresolved D. The CDR3 runs 13 residues. Germline V gene sequence: CDR1 MNHGY, CDR2 SAAAGT. The ends were cut back, 0 bases at V and 8 bases at J, with 8 bases in the middle. The CDR3 coding sequence is TGTGCCAGCAGTTACTCTGGGATGGATGAGCAGTTCTTC. Amino acids: CASSYSGMDEQFF.

This clonotype has only a few counts. The chain carries TRBV20-1 and TRBJ2-3, with a possible D match to TRBD1 (6 bases). From germline, CDR1 is DFQATT and CDR2 SNEGSKA (reference sequence). Trimming stripped 2 bases from V and 3 bases from J, with 15 bases between. CDR3 size: 15 residues. The CDR3 is CSARPMGQLTDTQYF. CDR3 DNA sequence: TGCAGTGCTAGACCTATGGGACAACTTACAGATACGCAGTATTTT.

This clonotype was observed a few times. The J gene is TRBJ2-3, the V gene TRBV20-1; 9 positions agree with TRBD2. The CDR3 totals 16 residues. Germline V gives CDR1 DFQATT, CDR2 SNEGSKA (reference sequence). Losses at the gene ends were 0 bases for V and 2 bases for J; bases not matched to a gene: 6. For the CDR3, the DNA is TGCAGTGCTAGAGATAGCGGGGGACGAAACACAGATACGCAGTATTTT. Protein product: CSARDSGGRNTDTQYF.

The V gene is TRBV28, the J gene TRBJ2-5, with D perhaps TRBD2 (6 bases). This CDR3 is built from 15 residues. The germline gives CDR1 MDHEN, CDR2 SYDVKM. With 6 bases removed from V and 5 bases from J, the gap between germline ends came to 19 bases. CDR3 sequence reads: CASSLRDEGGETQYF. CDR3 sequence (DNA): TGTGCCAGCAGCCTTCGGGACGAAGGAGGGGAGACCCAGTACTTC. Together with reference TRBV28 and TRBJ2-5, the CDR3 gives the full variable domain: DVKVTQSSRYLVKRTGEKVFLECVQDMDHENMFWYRQDPGLGLRLIYFSYDVKMKEKGDIPEGYSVSREKKERFSLILESASTNQTSMYLCASSLRDEGGETQYFGPGTRLLVL.

This clonotype was found a few times. V and J are TRBV28 and TRBJ2-2; TRBD1 might be the D (5 bases). Per germline, CDR1 MDHEN and CDR2 SYDVKM. V shed 6 bases and J shed 7 bases, with 9 bases lying between them. This CDR3 is 12 amino acids long. Here the CDR3 DNA reads TGTGCCAGCAGCCCAGGGTACGGGGAGCTGTTTTTT. It encodes CASSPGYGELFF.

This clonotype was seen a handful of times. In DNA form, the CDR3 reads TGTGCCATCAAGGATCTAGCGGGGGAAACCACCGGGGAGCTGTTTTTT. Its translation is CAIKDLAGETTGELFF. This chain connects TRBV10-3 to TRBJ2-2; 10 nucleotides match TRBD2. This CDR3 contains 16 residues. The V and J ends lost 7 bases and 4 bases, in that order; junction bases with no gene match: 9. Germline V gene sequence: CDR1 ENHRY, CDR2 SYGVKD.

This chain uses TRBV29-1 with TRBJ2-3; 8 nucleotides match TRBD2. This CDR3 has 13 residues. J gave up 2 bases and V 7 bases, and 5 bases lay outside the gene matches. CDR1 is SQVTM, CDR2 ANQGSEA, per germline. Here the CDR3 reads CSETSANTDTQYF. The CDR3 region has the DNA TGCAGCGAGACTAGCGCTAACACAGATACGCAGTATTTT.

The chain has TRBV11-2 and TRBJ2-7; D may match TRBD1 or TRBD2 (5 bases each). Germline V gene data show CDR1 as SGHAT and CDR2 as FQNNGV. V gave up 3 bases and J gave up 0 bases, with 9 bases separating them. There are 14 residues in the CDR3. The CDR3 nucleotides are TGTGCCAGCAGCTTGGGACCGCGCTCCTACGAGCAGTACTTC. Protein sequence: CASSLGPRSYEQYF.

In regard to this clonotype: The conserved phenylalanine or tryptophan normally closing the CDR3 is absent here, so this likely arose from a read error. The V and J genes are TRBV20-1 and TRBJ1-1; D is unresolved. CDR1 and CDR2 from the germline V gene are DFQATT and SNEGSKA (reference sequence). The ends were cut back, 1 base at V and 4 bases at J, with 10 bases in the middle. This CDR3 is built from 13 residues. This CDR3 is CSARGKEVTEAFL. The CDR3 DNA follows: TGCAGTGCTAGAGGAAAGGAAGTCACTGAAGCTTTCTTG.

The gene calls are TRBV27 and TRBJ2-7; no clear D gene. Trimming took off 6 bases at V and 7 bases at J, with 16 bases between the two ends. The CDR3 runs 13 residues. In germline, CDR1 is MNHEY, CDR2 SMNVEV (reference sequence). CDR3 protein: CASSLGLFTEQYF. DNA of the CDR3: TGTGCCAGCAGCCTCGGGCTTTTTACTGAGCAGTACTTC.

In DNA, the CDR3 is TGTGCCAGCAGCTTACTCACGGCGTACTACAGGGGGTCCTACGAGCAGTACTTC. Translating gives CASSLLTAYYRGSYEQYF. The rearrangement joins TRBV7-2 to TRBJ2-7; TRBD1 aligns across 8 bases. The CDR3 is made up of 18 amino acids. With V trimmed by 2 bases and J by 1 base, 13 bases remained unmatched. CDR1 and CDR2 from the germline V gene are SGHTA and FQGNSA. Based on the CDR3 plus reference TRBV7-2 and TRBJ2-7, the full variable domain is GAGVSQSPSNKVTEKGKDVELRCDPISGHTALYWYRQSLGQGLEFLIYFQGNSAPDKSGLPSDRFSAERTGGSVSTLTIQRTQQEDSAVYLCASSLLTAYYRGSYEQYFGPGTRLTVT.

This clonotype showed up just a few times. V usage is TRBV28 and J usage is TRBJ1-5, with a possible D match to TRBD1 (5 bases). Per the germline V gene, CDR1 is MDHEN and CDR2 is SYDVKM. The CDR3 has 19 residues. Trimming left V 7 bases short and J 3 bases short, with 28 bases between. CDR3 region: CASTLSGHSDRIFNQPQHF. As DNA, the CDR3 is TGTGCCAGCACCCTTAGCGGGCATTCTGACAGAATCTTCAATCAGCCCCAGCATTTT.

This clonotype has only a few counts. The genes are TRBV28 and TRBJ2-2; 8 bases map to TRBD1. This CDR3 is 16 amino acids long. Germline assignment: CDR1 MDHEN and CDR2 SYDVKM. V was clipped by 5 bases and J by 6 bases; unmatched bases: 11. For the CDR3, the DNA is TGTGCCAGCAGTCCCCCCGGGGCAGGGGGCCCCGGGGAGCTGTTTTTT. This encodes CASSPPGAGGPGELFF.

The CDR3 spells CASSPGLAGGPGGELFF. CDR3 sequence (DNA): TGTGCCAGCAGTCCCGGACTAGCGGGGGGGCCCGGCGGGGAGCTGTTTTTT. The chain carries TRBV6-6 and TRBJ2-2; 15 nucleotides align to TRBD2. Germline-derived CDR1 and CDR2 are MNHNY and SVGAGI (reference sequence). The V segment lost 5 bases and the J segment 7 bases; nucleotides outside the gene matches: 8. This CDR3 has 17 amino acids.

A remark on this clonotype: Germline is not matched at one junction end, which may reflect a read error. The CDR3 reads CASTYDGTGNTEAFF. CDR3 in DNA: TGTGCCAGCACTTACGACGGGACAGGGAACACTGAAGCTTTCTTT. The rearrangement joins TRBV6-5 to TRBJ1-1, with 8 nucleotides matching TRBD1. Germline CDR1 is MNHEY and CDR2 is SVGAGI. The CDR3 has 15 amino acids.

This clonotype has only a few counts. The chain has TRBV28 and TRBJ2-7; D unclear. V lost 7 bases to trimming and J lost 0 bases, with 13 bases between them. The length of the CDR3 is 14 residues. Germline V gene lookup returns CDR1 MDHEN and CDR2 SYDVKM. The CDR3 coding sequence is TGTGCCAGCACCCAGGAGAGGTACTCCTACGAGCAGTACTTC. Encoded protein: CASTQERYSYEQYF. The full variable domain, its missing parts supplied by reference TRBV28 and TRBJ2-7, is DVKVTQSSRYLVKRTGEKVFLECVQDMDHENMFWYRQDPGLGLRLIYFSYDVKMKEKGDIPEGYSVSREKKERFSLILESASTNQTSMYLCASTQERYSYEQYFGPGTRLTVT.